The TCR beta chain under discussion was sequenced for a study of blood T cells in healthy people across ages. As concerns this clonotype: The antigen is undetermined.

Study-level findings and limits: The long-lived group displayed more naive CD4+ cells, plus higher diversity, than the aged donors did. Estimates drawn from one million T cells were deemed to understate diversity. While age rose, TCR beta diversity per million T cells dropped in a roughly linear way. Observed TCR beta diversity showed a strong correlation with the percentage of naive T cells as measured by flow cytometry.

A second roughly 7 to 12 cycle PCR used barcoded and J-beta primers. TCRdb passed the 5' RACE reads through MiXCR, listing each CDR3 protein once. The profile shows 780,000 or so distinct CDR3 sequences, around three fifths of them singletons. Sequencing was performed on blood. The clonotype was recovered from a man aged 40-49 years in good health.

As DNA, the CDR3 is TGCAGTGCTAGACCCCCCGGTCGTGATGAGCAGTACTTC. Translating it yields CSARPPGRDEQYF. The chain has TRBV20-1 and TRBJ2-7, with D hard to call. The V and J ends lost 2 bases and 7 bases respectively, with 15 bases between them. Germline assignment: CDR1 DFQATT and CDR2 SNEGSKA (reference sequence). The CDR3 is 13 amino acids.